A selection of T cell receptor beta chains follows, all from one sample in a study of cytomegalovirus exposure and HLA in healthy donors. Measured with immunoSEQ multiplex PCR; TCRdb has only the in-frame clones, and not every one. The sample contains roughly 130,000 clones, over 85% of which appear only once. The sequenced sample consisted of PBMCs. These receptors originate from a man aged 25-40 years in good health and CMV-seronegative. CDR3s include the opening cysteine and the closing phenylalanine or tryptophan. A D gene is named only where the DNA matches it firmly. Clone size, where shown, is once, few, many, or a class for clones that have expanded.

TRBD1,TRBV4-3,-,15,TRBJ1-2,CASSQDVQGEFSYTF,TGCGCCAGCAGCCAAGATGTTCAGGGGGAGTTTAGCTACACCTTC
TRBD1,TRBV5-1,-,14,TRBJ2-5,CASRYPGQQETQYF,TGCGCCAGCAGATACCCGGGACAGCAAGAGACCCAGTACTTC
TRBD2,TRBV19,-,14,TRBJ2-7,CASTTSGGAHEQYF,TGTGCCAGTACCACTAGCGGGGGGGCCCACGAGCAGTACTTC
-,TRBV7-9,once,16,TRBJ2-6,CASRTVGNSGANVLTF,TGTGCCAGCAGGACAGTAGGGAACTCTGGGGCCAACGTCCTGACTTTC
TRBD1,TRBV27,-,14,TRBJ2-5,CASSLQDREETQYF,TGTGCCAGCAGTTTGCAGGACAGGGAAGAGACCCAGTACTTC
-,TRBV28,-,14,TRBJ2-7,CASISGGPKDEQYF,TGTGCCAGCATTTCAGGGGGGCCTAAGGACGAGCAGTACTTC
-,TRBV29-1,-,12,TRBJ1-2,CSVWAGDYGYTF,TGCAGCGTGTGGGCGGGGGACTATGGCTACACCTTC
TRBD1,TRBV6-5,-,16,TRBJ1-1,CASSYGTGLRGTEAFF,TGTGCCAGCAGTTACGGGACAGGTCTTCGAGGCACTGAAGCTTTCTTT
-,TRBV7-9,-,15,TRBJ1-3,CASSLRNGPGNTIYF,TGTGCCAGCAGCCTGCGAAACGGTCCTGGAAACACCATATATTTT
TRBD1,TRBV10-3,-,14,TRBJ2-7,CAITGGQGAGEQYF,TGTGCCATCACAGGGGGACAGGGGGCAGGGGAGCAGTACTTC
-,TRBV18,-,13,TRBJ2-1,CASSRYRDNEQFF,TGTGCCAGCTCACGATACAGGGACAATGAGCAGTTCTTC
-,TRBV6-5,-,14,TRBJ2-7,CASSYSYNTYEQYF,TGTGCCAGCAGTTACTCGTACAACACCTACGAGCAGTACTTC
TRBD2,TRBV7-2,-,18,TRBJ2-5,CASSYGLAGFTNQETQYF,TGTGCCAGCAGCTACGGACTAGCGGGGTTCACCAACCAAGAGACCCAGTACTTC
-,TRBV4-1,once,13,TRBJ2-3,CASSQEAGDTQYF,TGCGCCAGCAGCCAAGAGGCAGGAGATACGCAGTATTTT
TRBD2,TRBV13,once,14,TRBJ2-1,CAIDRTSGYNEQFF,TGTGCCATCGACCGGACTAGCGGCTACAATGAGCAGTTCTTC
TRBD1,TRBV29-1,-,16,TRBJ2-2,CSVPDREYKNTGELFF,TGCAGCGTTCCTGACAGGGAATATAAGAACACCGGGGAGCTGTTTTTT
-,TRBV6-5,-,13,TRBJ1-2,CASGFGGGYGYTF,TGTGCCAGCGGGTTCGGGGGAGGCTATGGCTACACCTTC
-,TRBV7-3,-,14,TRBJ2-1,CASTPGGAMGEQFF,TGTGCCAGCACCCCTGGGGGGGCAATGGGTGAGCAGTTCTTC
TRBD1,TRBV13,-,14,TRBJ2-5,CASSLTGPQETQYF,TGTGCCAGCAGCTTGACAGGGCCCCAAGAGACCCAGTACTTC
-,TRBV7-2,-,15,TRBJ1-1,CASSLSFRGNTEAFF,TGTGCCAGCAGCTTAAGTTTCAGGGGGAACACTGAAGCTTTCTTT
-,TRBV21-1,-,18,TRBJ1-6,CASSKPNRGEGFCSPLHF,TGTGCCAGCAGCAAACCGAACAGGGGCGAAGGTTTTTGTTCACCCCTCCACTTT
-,TRBV19,-,13,TRBJ1-5,CASSMAGNQPQHF,TGTGCCAGTAGTATGGCGGGGAATCAGCCCCAGCATTTT
-,TRBV5-4,-,17,TRBJ1-1,CASSADNPTGMNTEAFF,TGTGCCAGCAGCGCGGATAACCCTACGGGGATGAACACTGAAGCTTTCTTT
-,TRBV5-6,-,14,TRBJ2-7,CASSSTPLGLEQYF,TGTGCCAGCAGCTCCACACCCTTGGGCCTGGAGCAGTACTTC
-,TRBV29-1,-,14,TRBJ2-7,CSVELDTPIYEQYF,TGCAGCGTTGAGTTGGACACCCCGATCTACGAGCAGTACTTC
-,TRBV6-5,-,16,TRBJ2-7,CASSYGFGHRAYEQYF,TGTGCCAGCAGTTACGGTTTTGGACATCGAGCCTACGAGCAGTACTTC
-,TRBV18,-,15,TRBJ2-3,CASRDPLRSTDTQYF,TGTGCCAGCAGAGATCCCCTCCGTAGCACAGATACGCAGTATTTT
-,TRBV5-1,-,11,TRBJ1-1,CASSFGIEAFF,TGCGCCAGCAGCTTCGGGATAGAAGCTTTCTTT
-,TRBV5-1,-,15,TRBJ1-1,CASSFEGAAHTEAFF,TGCGCCAGCAGCTTCGAAGGGGCCGCTCACACTGAAGCTTTCTTT
-,TRBV4-1,-,14,TRBJ1-5,CASSQTDIGGPQHF,TGCGCCAGCAGCCAAACCGATATAGGGGGGCCCCAGCATTTT
TRBD1,TRBV2,-,15,TRBJ1-1,CASRGQGVGDTEAFF,TGTGCCAGCAGGGGGCAGGGGGTTGGGGACACTGAAGCTTTCTTT
-,TRBV29-1,once,15,TRBJ2-2,CSVEAQGTSSGELFF,TGCAGCGTTGAAGCCCAGGGGACGAGTTCGGGGGAGCTGTTTTTT
-,TRBV11-2,-,14,TRBJ2-2,CASSLFRNTGELFF,TGTGCCAGCAGCTTGTTCCGGAACACCGGGGAGCTGTTTTTT
TRBD1,TRBV11-2,-,14,TRBJ2-7,CASSYGTGGYEQYF,TGTGCCAGCAGCTACGGGACAGGTGGCTACGAGCAGTACTTC
TRBD1,TRBV7-3,-,15,TRBJ1-6,CASSPTGVLGSPLHF,TGTGCCAGCAGCCCAACAGGGGTATTAGGGTCACCCCTCCACTTT
-,TRBV15,-,14,TRBJ1-2,CATSRQGNGYGYTF,TGTGCCACCAGCAGGCAGGGAAACGGCTATGGCTACACCTTC
-,TRBV20-1,once,10,TRBJ2-7,CSAANNEQYF,TGCAGTGCCGCGAATAACGAGCAGTACTTC
-,TRBV2,-,11,TRBJ1-1,CASSWNTEAFF,TGTGCCAGCAGCTGGAACACTGAAGCTTTCTTT
-,TRBV27,-,14,TRBJ2-7,CASSSSFSTYEQYF,TGTGCCAGCAGTTCGAGCTTCTCGACCTACGAGCAGTACTTC
-,TRBV4-1,-,13,TRBJ1-1,CASSHRPRAEAFF,TGCGCCAGCAGCCATCGCCCCCGGGCTGAAGCTTTCTTT
TRBD1,TRBV29-1,-,18,TRBJ2-2,CSVEFFIGGQGKAGELFF,TGCAGCGTTGAATTCTTTATTGGGGGACAGGGGAAGGCCGGGGAGCTGTTTTTT
-,TRBV7-9,-,14,TRBJ1-1,CAVDRGGANTEAFF,TGTGCCGTGGATCGGGGGGGGGCGAACACTGAAGCTTTCTTT
TRBD1,TRBV2,-,14,TRBJ1-1,CASSRQGVHTEAFF,TGTGCCAGCAGCCGACAGGGGGTTCATACTGAAGCTTTCTTT
TRBD1,TRBV7-9,-,14,TRBJ1-1,CASSEQGSDTEAFF,TGTGCCAGCAGCGAACAGGGGAGCGACACTGAAGCTTTCTTT
-,TRBV12-5,-,15,TRBJ1-6,CASGLLGGSNSPLHF,TGTGCTAGTGGTTTGCTTGGGGGGTCGAATTCACCCCTCCACTTT
TRBD1,TRBV9,-,13,TRBJ1-1,CASSHDRDTEAFF,TGTGCCAGCAGCCATGACAGGGACACTGAAGCTTTCTTT
-,TRBV5-8,-,14,TRBJ1-1,CASSYSEGSTEAFF,TGTGCCAGCAGCTACTCGGAGGGGAGCACTGAAGCTTTCTTT
-,TRBV19,-,16,TRBJ1-4,CASSIGAGGRDEKLFF,TGTGCCAGTAGTATAGGAGCGGGGGGGCGCGATGAAAAACTGTTTTTT